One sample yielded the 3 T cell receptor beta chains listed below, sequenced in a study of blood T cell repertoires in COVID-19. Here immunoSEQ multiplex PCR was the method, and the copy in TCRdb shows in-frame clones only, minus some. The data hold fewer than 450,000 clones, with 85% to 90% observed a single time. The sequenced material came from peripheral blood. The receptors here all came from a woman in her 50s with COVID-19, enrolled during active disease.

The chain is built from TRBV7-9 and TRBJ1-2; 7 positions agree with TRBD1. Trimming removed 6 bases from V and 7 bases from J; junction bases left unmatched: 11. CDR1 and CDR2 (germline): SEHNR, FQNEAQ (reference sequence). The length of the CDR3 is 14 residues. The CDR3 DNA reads TGTGCCAGCAGACCTCAGGGGGGCCTGTTTGGCTACACCTTC. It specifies CASRPQGGLFGYTF.

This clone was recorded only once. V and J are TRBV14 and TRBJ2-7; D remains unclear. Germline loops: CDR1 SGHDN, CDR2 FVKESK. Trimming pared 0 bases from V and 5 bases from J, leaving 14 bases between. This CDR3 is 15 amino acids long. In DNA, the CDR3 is TGTGCCAGCAGCCAAGAGTTTTCCTTTCGGGACGAGCAGTACTTC. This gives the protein CASSQEFSFRDEQYF.

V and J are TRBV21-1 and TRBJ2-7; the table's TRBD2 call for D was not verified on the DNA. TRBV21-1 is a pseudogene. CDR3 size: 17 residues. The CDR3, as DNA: TGTGCCAGCATTATAAGCCACCCGGGGACTTGCTCCTACGAGCAGTACTTC. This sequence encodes CASIISHPGTCSYEQYF.